A selection of T cell receptor beta chains follows, all from one sample in a study of regulatory T cells in long-lasting Graves disease. TCRdb re-derived calls from the multiplex PCR reads in MiXCR, one entry per CDR3 protein. The table lists roughly 610,000 distinct CDR3 sequences, about 16% of them singletons. The same data also contributed to another study, on T cells in Graves' hyperthyroidism and ophthalmopathy.

The sequencing used peripheral blood mononuclear cells (PBMCs), collected at new diagnosis, from a patient treated with antithyroid drugs. The receptors here all came from a man younger than 35 with Graves disease. CDR3s include the opening cysteine and the closing phenylalanine or tryptophan. A D gene is named only where the DNA matches it firmly. Only part of the rows carry a size: once, few, many, or a class if the clone is expanded.

>many|TRBV20-1|NA|TRBJ2-7
TGCAGTGCTAGGGGTAGCGAGGGCTCCTACGAGCAGTACTTC
CSARGSEGSYEQYF
>many|TRBV20-1|TRBD2|TRBJ2-1
TGCAGTGCTAGTCTCGCGGGAGGAGGTCCTGAGCAGTTCTTC
CSASLAGGGPEQFF
>many|TRBV28|NA|TRBJ1-2
TGTGCCAGCAGTTTGTCCACTCATGGCTACACCTTC
CASSLSTHGYTF
>NA|TRBV6-2/TRBV6-3|NA|TRBJ2-7
TGTGCCAGCAGTTATCGTAGGAACGGTGTCCACGAGCAGTACTTC
CASSYRRNGVHEQYF
>many|TRBV5-4|NA|TRBJ2-3
TGTGCCAGCAGATACCAGGGGGGGGGCGAAGATACGCAGTATTTT
CASRYQGGGEDTQYF
>many|TRBV27|TRBD2|TRBJ2-3
TGTGCCAGCAGTTTACGGGGGGCTAGCGGGCCCACAGATACGCAGTATTTT
CASSLRGASGPTDTQYF
>NA|TRBV6-1|NA|TRBJ2-3
TGTGCCAGCAGCCGCAATAGCTACCCAGCCACAGATACGCAGTATTTT
CASSRNSYPATDTQYF
>many|TRBV3-1|NA|TRBJ2-5
TGTGCCAGCAGCCAGCGGACTCAAGAGACCCAGTACTTC
CASSQRTQETQYF
>NA|TRBV11-2|TRBD2|TRBJ2-7
TGTGCCAGCAGCTATCCGGGACTACACACCTACGAGCAGTACTTC
CASSYPGLHTYEQYF
>many|TRBV12-3/TRBV12-4|TRBD1|TRBJ1-5
TGTGCCAGCACTTCAGTGTCAGGGGGTCAGCCCCAGCATTTT
CASTSVSGGQPQHF
>few|TRBV5-6|TRBD1|TRBJ2-1
TGTGCCAGCAGGCCGGACAGGGGGTATCGAGCGGAGCAGTTCTTC
CASRPDRGYRAEQFF
>NA|TRBV13|NA|TRBJ1-1
TGTGCCAGCAGCTCGGACGGTTCGCACACTGAAGCTTTCTTT
CASSSDGSHTEAFF
>few|TRBV2|TRBD1|TRBJ2-5
TGTGCCAGCAGGGGGATACCGGGACAGTTCCAAGAGACCCAGTACTTC
CASRGIPGQFQETQYF
>NA|TRBV19|TRBD1|TRBJ1-1
TGTGCCAGTAGTATGGGCAGGGGGCGTACTGAAGCTTTCTTT
CASSMGRGRTEAFF
>many|TRBV7-9|TRBD1|TRBJ2-5
TGTGCCAGCATCGAACAGGGGGAGGAGACCCAGTACTTC
CASIEQGEETQYF
>NA|TRBV20-1|NA|TRBJ2-1
TGCAGTGCTACCCAGAGCGGGTACAATGAGCAGTTCTTC
CSATQSGYNEQFF
>few|TRBV12-3/TRBV12-4|NA|TRBJ1-1
TGTGCCAGCAGGACAAGGTACACTGAAGCTTTCTTT
CASRTRYTEAFF
>few|TRBV20-1|NA|TRBJ2-5
TGCAGTGCTCCCGAGTTCCGGACTAGCAGGGGGGGGAGGGAGACCCAGTACTTC
CSAPEFRTSRGGRETQYF
>few|TRBV5-1|NA|TRBJ2-6
TGCGCCAGCAGCAAGACGACACGGGCTGGGGCCAACGTCCTGACTTTC
CASSKTTRAGANVLTF
>many|TRBV10-3|NA|TRBJ2-1
TGTGCCATCAGTGAGTGGGGGCGCGAACTACGGCCCTACAATGAGCAGTTCTTC
CAISEWGRELRPYNEQFF
>NA|TRBV7-9|TRBD2|TRBJ2-7
TGTGCCAGCAGCCCAGGGACTAGCGGGCCACTCTCCTACGAGCAGTACTTC
CASSPGTSGPLSYEQYF
>many|TRBV7-3|NA|TRBJ2-7
TGTGCCAGCAGCTTAACCAGGACTCCCGAGCAGTACTTC
CASSLTRTPEQYF
>many|TRBV6-5|TRBD1|TRBJ1-2
TGTGCCAGCAGTTACCTTGGGCGAGGGACAGGTACCTATGGCTACACCTTC
CASSYLGRGTGTYGYTF
>many|TRBV11-2|NA|TRBJ2-5
TGTGCCAGCAGCTTACCGCACCAAGAGACCCAGTACTTC
CASSLPHQETQYF
>many|TRBV7-8|NA|TRBJ1-5
TGTGCCAGCAGCTCGTCCAATAGCAATCAGCCCCAGCATTTT
CASSSSNSNQPQHF
>NA|TRBV6-9|NA|TRBJ2-5
TGTGCCAGCAGTTTACTTGGCAAGGGAGAGACCCAGTACTTC
CASSLLGKGETQYF
>NA|TRBV27|TRBD2|TRBJ2-1
TGTGCCAGCAGAACTACTAGCGGGAGCTACAATGAGCAGTTCTTC
CASRTTSGSYNEQFF
>many|TRBV30|NA|TRBJ2-2
TGTGCCTGGAGTGTATCCCCCGGACGGGTCGGGGAGCTGTTTTTT
CAWSVSPGRVGELFF
>few|TRBV19|NA|TRBJ1-1
TGTGCCAGTAGTTTCGGACAGAAAAACACTGAAGCTTTCTTT
CASSFGQKNTEAFF
>many|TRBV2|NA|TRBJ1-2
TGTGCCAGCATGTCGGGGCAGGGCGCTGGCTACACCTTC
CASMSGQGAGYTF
>many|TRBV27|NA|TRBJ2-5
TGTGCCACCCGACAGGGCGGGAGGGAGACCCAGTACTTC
CATRQGGRETQYF
>NA|TRBV10-3|TRBD1|TRBJ1-1
TGTGCCATCAGTGAGTCTTTGACAGGGGATCATAGTCTCTTT
CAISESLTGDHSLF
>NA|TRBV9|NA|TRBJ1-4
TGTGCCAGCAGCCGAACGTCAAGCCCTAATGAAAAACTGTTTTTT
CASSRTSSPNEKLFF
>few|TRBV20-1|TRBD2|TRBJ2-4
TGCAGTGCTGAACCCGGGACTAGGATAAACATTCAGTACTTC
CSAEPGTRINIQYF
>many|TRBV5-1|NA|TRBJ2-1
TGCGCCAGCAGCTTGGAGGGGCCCCCTCTTAATGAGCAGTTCTTC
CASSLEGPPLNEQFF
>few|TRBV3-1|NA|TRBJ2-2
TGTGCCAGCAGCCAAGATAGTTACGGCGGGGAGCTGTTTTTT
CASSQDSYGGELFF
>NA|TRBV27|TRBD1|TRBJ1-4
TGTACCAGCACATCCGGGACAGGGTCATTCAATGAAAAACTGTTTTTT
CTSTSGTGSFNEKLFF
>NA|TRBV27|NA|TRBJ2-3
TGTGCCAGCAGCGTGTCCTCTAGCACAGATACGCAGTATTTT
CASSVSSSTDTQYF
>NA|TRBV7-2|NA|TRBJ1-5
TGTGCCAGCAGCGGGGGGCAGGGAAGCTTTCAGCCCCAGCATTTT
CASSGGQGSFQPQHF
>many|TRBV15|NA|TRBJ1-4
TGTGCCACCAGCAGAGATCCTGGCGGACTGTTTTTT
CATSRDPGGLFF
>NA|TRBV11-2|NA|TRBJ1-5
TGTGCCAGCAGCTTAGGAAGGGCTCAGCCCCAGCATTTT
CASSLGRAQPQHF
>few|TRBV18|TRBD1|TRBJ1-4
TGTGCCAGCTCCGCCAACCAGGGGGGACCTGCAACTAATGAAAAACTGTTTTTT
CASSANQGGPATNEKLFF
>few|TRBV30|NA|TRBJ2-5
TGTGCCTGGAGTGGGGGGTCTTTAGAGACCCAGTACTTC
CAWSGGSLETQYF
>NA|TRBV7-9|NA|TRBJ2-7
TGTGCCAGCAGCTTAGCGTCCTACTTGGAGCAGTACTTC
CASSLASYLEQYF
>many|TRBV20-1|TRBD1|TRBJ2-5
TGCAGTGCCACTCGGACAGGGTCCCAAGAGACCCAGTACTTC
CSATRTGSQETQYF
>NA|TRBV9|NA|TRBJ2-1
TGTGCCAGCAGCGTAGAGGGTGCTACCCTATACAATGAGCAGTTCTTC
CASSVEGATLYNEQFF